This record concerns one T cell receptor (beta chain) sequence. The antigen is not known. This sample was taken from a study of T cell responses to AZD1222 COVID-19 vaccine. This CDR3 has 13 residues. V gave up 0 bases and J gave up 11 bases, with 10 bases separating them. CDR1 is LGHDT, CDR2 YNNKEL, per germline (reference sequence). The assay was immunoSEQ multiplex PCR, and TCRdb's table has in-frame clones only and misses some. Seen here are 210,000 or so clones, under 95% observed once, and the top ten hold approximately 1%. Study-wide findings and caveats: With two AZD1222 doses given, Spike-specific TCR breadth and depth both rose. Donors, mostly white British, included more females; clonal diversity was possibly underestimated. Seropositive status at baseline applied to only six AZD1222 recipients. Across the whole spike, CD4 TCRs peaked at regions 160-218 and 743-854.

The sequence derives from an adult in good health. V usage is TRBV3-1 (or the pseudogene TRBV3-2) and J usage is TRBJ1-4, with D uncertain. The source was peripheral blood, collected on day 0 of MenACWY control vaccination. The CDR3 spells CASSQDSGKKLFF. The CDR3 DNA is TGTGCCAGCAGCCAAGATAGTGGGAAGAAACTGTTTTTT.